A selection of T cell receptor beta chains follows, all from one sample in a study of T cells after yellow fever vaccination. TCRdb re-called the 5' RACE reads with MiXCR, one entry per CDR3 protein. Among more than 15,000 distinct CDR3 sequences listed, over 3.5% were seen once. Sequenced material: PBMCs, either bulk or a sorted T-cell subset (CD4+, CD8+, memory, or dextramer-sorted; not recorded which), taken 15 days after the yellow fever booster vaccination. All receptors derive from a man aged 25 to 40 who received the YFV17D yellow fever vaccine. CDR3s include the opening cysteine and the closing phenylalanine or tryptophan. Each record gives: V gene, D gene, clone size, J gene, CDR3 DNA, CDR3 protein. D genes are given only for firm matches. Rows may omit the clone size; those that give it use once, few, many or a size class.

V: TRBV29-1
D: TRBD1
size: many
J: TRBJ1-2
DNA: TGCAGCGTCGACGATCCCCTGACAGGGTTTGGCTACACCTTC
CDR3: CSVDDPLTGFGYTF

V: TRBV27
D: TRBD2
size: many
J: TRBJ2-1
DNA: TGTGCCAGCAGTCACTCCCTAGCGGCCTACAATGAGCAGTTCTTC
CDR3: CASSHSLAAYNEQFF

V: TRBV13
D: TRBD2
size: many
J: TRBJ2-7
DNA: TGTGCCAGCAGCTTCCTGGGACTAGCGGGAGGTTACTCCTACGAGCAGTACTTC
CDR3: CASSFLGLAGGYSYEQYF

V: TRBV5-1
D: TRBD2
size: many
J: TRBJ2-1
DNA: TGCGCCAGCACCCGGGACAAGGGACTAGCGGTGTACAATGAGCAGTTCTTC
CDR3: CASTRDKGLAVYNEQFF

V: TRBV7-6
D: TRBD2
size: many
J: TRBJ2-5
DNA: TGTGCCAGCAGAAGAGCGGGAGGTGAGACCCAGTACTTC
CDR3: CASRRAGGETQYF

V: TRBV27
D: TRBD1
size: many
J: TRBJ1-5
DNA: TGTGCCAGCAGTCCCGGGACAGAGAATCAGCCCCAGCATTTT
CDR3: CASSPGTENQPQHF

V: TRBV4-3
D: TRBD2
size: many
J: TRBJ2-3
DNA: TGCGCCAGCAGCCAAGATAGCGGGAGCTCTGGCACAGATACGCAGTATTTT
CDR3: CASSQDSGSSGTDTQYF

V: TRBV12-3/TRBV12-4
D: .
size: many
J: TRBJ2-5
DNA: TGTGCCAGCACCCACGCCGAAAAAGAGACCCAGTACTTC
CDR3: CASTHAEKETQYF

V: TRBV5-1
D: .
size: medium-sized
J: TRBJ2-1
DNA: TGCGCCAGCAGCTTCGGGTGGGGAGGCGATGAGCAGTTCTTC
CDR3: CASSFGWGGDEQFF

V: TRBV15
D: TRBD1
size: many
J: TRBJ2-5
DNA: TGTGCCACCAGCAGGAATACAGGGGCCCAAGAGACCCAGTACTTC
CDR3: CATSRNTGAQETQYF

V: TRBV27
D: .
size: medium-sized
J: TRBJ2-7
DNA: TGTGCCAGCAGTTACGGAACCGAGCAGTACTTC
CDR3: CASSYGTEQYF

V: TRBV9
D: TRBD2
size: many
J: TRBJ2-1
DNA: TGTGCCAGCAGCGTCGTAGCGGGGGCCCACAATGAGCAGTTCTTC
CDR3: CASSVVAGAHNEQFF

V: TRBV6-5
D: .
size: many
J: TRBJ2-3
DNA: TGTGCCAGCAGAAAAGGACTCAATACGCAGTATTTT
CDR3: CASRKGLNTQYF

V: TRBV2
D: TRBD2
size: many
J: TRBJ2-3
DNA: TGTGCCAGCAACTATGGGACTAGCGGGACAGATACGCAGTATTTT
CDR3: CASNYGTSGTDTQYF

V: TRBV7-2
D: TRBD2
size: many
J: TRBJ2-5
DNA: TGTGCCAGCCTTAGCGGGAGCGGTGTACGAGAGACCCAGTACTTC
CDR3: CASLSGSGVRETQYF

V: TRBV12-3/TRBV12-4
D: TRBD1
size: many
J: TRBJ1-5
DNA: TGTGCCAGCAGCTTAGGGGCGGGACAGGGGGATCAGCCCCAGCATTTT
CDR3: CASSLGAGQGDQPQHF

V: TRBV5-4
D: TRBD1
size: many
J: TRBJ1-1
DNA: TGTGCCAGCGGGATCGGACAGGGGGCACCTGAAGCTTTCTTT
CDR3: CASGIGQGAPEAFF

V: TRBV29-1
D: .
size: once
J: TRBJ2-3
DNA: TGCAGCGTTGAAGATGGGGGACGACTAGTCGAGGGCACAGATACGCAGTATTTT
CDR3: CSVEDGGRLVEGTDTQYF

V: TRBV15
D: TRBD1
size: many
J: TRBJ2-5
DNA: TGTGCCACCCGGTACTTACTGGGACAGAAAGGAGAGACCCAGTACTTC
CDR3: CATRYLLGQKGETQYF

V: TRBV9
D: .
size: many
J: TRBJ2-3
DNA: TGTGCCAGCAGCGGGGGGGACTGGAAGTTCACAGATACGCAGTATTTT
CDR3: CASSGGDWKFTDTQYF

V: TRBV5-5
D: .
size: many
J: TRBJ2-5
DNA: TGTGCCAGCAGCTTTACCCGGGAGTGGGACAGAGAGACCCAGTACTTC
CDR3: CASSFTREWDRETQYF

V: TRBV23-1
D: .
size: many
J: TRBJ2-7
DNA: TGCGCCAGCAGTCAATCCCGCCTCGGGGAAGGGGCCTACGAGCAGTACTTC
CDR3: CASSQSRLGEGAYEQYF

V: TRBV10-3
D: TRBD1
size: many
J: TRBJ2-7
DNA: TGTGCCATCGAGGGGGCTGGCACCTACGAGCAGTACTTC
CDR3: CAIEGAGTYEQYF

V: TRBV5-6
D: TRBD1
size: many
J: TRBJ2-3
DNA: TGTGCCAGCAGCTTGAGACAGGGAACAGATACGCAGTATTTT
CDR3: CASSLRQGTDTQYF

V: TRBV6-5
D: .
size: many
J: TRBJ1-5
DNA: TGTGCCAGCAGACCCGAAGGGACTCAGCCCCAGCATTTT
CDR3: CASRPEGTQPQHF

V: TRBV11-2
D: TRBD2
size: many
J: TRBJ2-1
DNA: TGTGCCAGCAGCTCCCGCCCGGGACTAGCGGGAGGAGACAGTGAGCAGTTCTTC
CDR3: CASSSRPGLAGGDSEQFF

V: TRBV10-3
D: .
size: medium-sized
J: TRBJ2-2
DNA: TGTGCCATCCTAGAGGGAGGTTTGTCCGGGGAGCTGTTTTTT
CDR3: CAILEGGLSGELFF

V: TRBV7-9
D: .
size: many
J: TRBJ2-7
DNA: TGTGCCAGCAGCCTCACCGAGGGGTACCCCTACGAGCAGTACTTC
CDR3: CASSLTEGYPYEQYF

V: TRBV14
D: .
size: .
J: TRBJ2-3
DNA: TGTGCCAGCAGCCTTGGACCGTTTGTTACAGATACGCAGTATTTT
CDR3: CASSLGPFVTDTQYF

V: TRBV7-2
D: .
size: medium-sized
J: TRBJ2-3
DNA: TGTGCCAGCAACCCAGGGGGGATGGCCACAGATACGCAGTATTTT
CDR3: CASNPGGMATDTQYF

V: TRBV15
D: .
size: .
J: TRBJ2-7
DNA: TGTGCCACCAGCAGAGGGGCAGGGATTGGCTACGAGCAGTACTTC
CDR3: CATSRGAGIGYEQYF

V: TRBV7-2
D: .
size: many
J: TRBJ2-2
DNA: TGTGCCAGCAGCTTCTCGTTCAGGGTCACCGGGGAGCTGTTTTTT
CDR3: CASSFSFRVTGELFF

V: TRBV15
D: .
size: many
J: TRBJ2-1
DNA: TGTGCCACCAGCAGAGATCTCGGACCCGACGACCTTGGGGCCCATGAGCAGTTCTTC
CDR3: CATSRDLGPDDLGAHEQFF

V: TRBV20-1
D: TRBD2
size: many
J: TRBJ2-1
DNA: TGCAGTGCCAAGTGGGAGGGCCCGGGTGAGCAGTTCTTC
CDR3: CSAKWEGPGEQFF

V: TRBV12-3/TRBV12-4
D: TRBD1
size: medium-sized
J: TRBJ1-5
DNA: TGTGCCAGCAGACAGGGGGACGACTATAGCAATCAGCCCCAGCATTTT
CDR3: CASRQGDDYSNQPQHF

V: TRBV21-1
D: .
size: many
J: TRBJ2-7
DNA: TGTGCCAGCAGCAAGAGGAGGGACAGGGCGGACCACGAGCAGTACTTC
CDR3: CASSKRRDRADHEQYF

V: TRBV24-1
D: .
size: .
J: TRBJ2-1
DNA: TGTGCCACGAGAGACAGTGAATACAATGAGCAGTTCTTC
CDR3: CATRDSEYNEQFF

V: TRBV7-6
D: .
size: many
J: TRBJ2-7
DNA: TGTGCCAGCAGCTTAGGGAGCGACACCTCCTACGAGCAGTACTTC
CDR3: CASSLGSDTSYEQYF

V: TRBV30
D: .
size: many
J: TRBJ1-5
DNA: TGTGCCGGCGGCGAGGCAAGAGATCAGCCCCAGCATTTT
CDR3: CAGGEARDQPQHF

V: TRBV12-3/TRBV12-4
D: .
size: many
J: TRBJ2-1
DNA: TGTGCCAGCAGTTTAGGGACCCCCAGGTACAATGAGCAGTTCTTC
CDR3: CASSLGTPRYNEQFF

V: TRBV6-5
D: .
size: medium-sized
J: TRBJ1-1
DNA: TGTGCCAGCACGAAAAACACTGAAGCTTTCTTT
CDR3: CASTKNTEAFF

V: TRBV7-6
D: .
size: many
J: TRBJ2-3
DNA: TGTGCCAGCAGCCGGGACCCTAGGGGCACAGATACGCAGTATTTT
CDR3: CASSRDPRGTDTQYF

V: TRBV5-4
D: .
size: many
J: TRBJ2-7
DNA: TGTGCCAGCAGCTCCGGGCCCGACAACTCTGGCGAGCAGTACTTC
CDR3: CASSSGPDNSGEQYF

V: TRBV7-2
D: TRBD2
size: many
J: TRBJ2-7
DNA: TGTGCCAGCAGCTCCGGGACTAGCGGCTCGGAGCAGTACTTC
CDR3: CASSSGTSGSEQYF